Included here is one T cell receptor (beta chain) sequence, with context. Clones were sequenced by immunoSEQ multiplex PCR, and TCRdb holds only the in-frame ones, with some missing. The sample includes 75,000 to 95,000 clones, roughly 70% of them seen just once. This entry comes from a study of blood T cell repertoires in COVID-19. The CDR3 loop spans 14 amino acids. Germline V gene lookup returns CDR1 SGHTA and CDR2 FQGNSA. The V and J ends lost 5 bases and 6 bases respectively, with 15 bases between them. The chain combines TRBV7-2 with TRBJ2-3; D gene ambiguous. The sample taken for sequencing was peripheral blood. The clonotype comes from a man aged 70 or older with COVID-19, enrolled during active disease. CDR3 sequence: CASSLPPFRDTQYF. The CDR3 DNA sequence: TGTGCCAGCAGCCTCCCGCCATTTCGGGATACGCAGTATTTT.